These 26 T cell receptor beta chains originate from one sample sequenced in a study of blood T cell repertoires in COVID-19. The data were produced by immunoSEQ multiplex PCR, yet TCRdb's version contains in-frame clones alone and is incomplete. This repertoire shows some 260,000 clones, about four fifths found once; its top ten account for 8.9%. The sequenced material came from peripheral blood. The source of these receptors is a man at least 80 years old with acute or convalescent COVID-19.

As to this clone: The sample holds other DNA sequences that translate to the same CDR3. The chain has TRBV6-5 and TRBJ1-6; D is undetermined. The CDR3 extends over 15 amino acids. Trimming pared 0 bases from V and 5 bases from J, leaving 8 bases between. From germline, CDR1 is MNHEY and CDR2 SVGAGI. CDR3 sequence reads: CASSYSRRDNSPLHF. The CDR3, as DNA: TGTGCCAGCAGTTACTCTCGGCGGGATAATTCACCCCTCCACTTT.

This clone was counted a single time. The rearrangement links TRBV7-9 to TRBJ1-5; 10 bases align to TRBD1. The V gene end was trimmed by 4 bases and the J gene end by 4 bases; junction bases not matched to a gene: 4. This CDR3 has 15 residues. Germline assignment: CDR1 SEHNR and CDR2 FQNEAQ (reference sequence). CDR3 bases: TGTGCCAGCAGCTCGGGACAGGGGTGGAATCAGCCCCAGCATTTT. Translated, it gives CASSSGQGWNQPQHF.

This clone was detected a few times. This chain links TRBV5-4 with TRBJ1-4; 9 positions agree with TRBD1. The J segment lost 8 bases and the V segment lost 1 base, leaving 9 bases of the junction unmatched. Germline lookup yields CDR1 SGHNT and CDR2 YYREEE (reference sequence). The CDR3 sequence is 16 residues long. This CDR3 reads CASSLLDPGQGEKLFF. The CDR3 DNA is TGTGCCAGCAGCTTGTTAGATCCGGGACAGGGCGAAAAACTGTTTTTT.

This clone was observed a single time. The V and J genes are TRBV29-1 and TRBJ2-7; 10 positions agree with TRBD1. Unmatched junction bases numbered 8, after V lost 7 bases and J lost 5 bases. CDR1 SQVTM and CDR2 ANQGSEA come from the germline V gene. CDR3 length equals 13 residues. The CDR3 sequence: CSGRGQGRNEQYF. The DNA for the CDR3 is TGCAGCGGGCGGGGACAGGGGCGAAACGAGCAGTACTTC.

In DNA form, the CDR3 reads TGTGCCAGCAGCCAAGACATGACACAGGCCGGTTACAAGCAGTACTTC. Translating it yields CASSQDMTQAGYKQYF. The V and J genes are TRBV3-1 (or the pseudogene TRBV3-2) and TRBJ2-7, with a possible D match to TRBD1 (5 bases). In germline, CDR1 is LGHDT, CDR2 YNNKEL (reference sequence). The CDR3 covers 16 residues. Trimming pared 0 bases from V and 8 bases from J, leaving 20 bases between.

The chain employs TRBV24-1 and TRBJ2-1; 11 positions match TRBD1. The CDR3 has 21 amino acids. With V trimmed by 2 bases and J by 0 bases, 14 bases remained unmatched. Germline CDR1 reads KGHDR; CDR2 reads SFDVKD. CDR3 DNA sequence: TGTGCCACCAGTGATTCCGGACCGGGACAGGGGGTCGGGAGCTCCTACAATGAGCAGTTCTTC. Amino acids: CATSDSGPGQGVGSSYNEQFF.

The genes are TRBV7-8 and TRBJ1-6, with TRBD1 identical over 10 bases. This CDR3 spans 15 amino acids. J lost 7 bases, V lost 5 bases, and 5 bases had no gene match. Germline V gene lookup returns CDR1 SGHVS and CDR2 FQNEAQ. CDR3 DNA: TGTGCCAGCAGCATAGACAGGGGGCGAAATTCACCCCTCCACTTT. Residues: CASSIDRGRNSPLHF. The entire variable domain, with the rest obtained from reference TRBV7-8 and TRBJ1-6, is as follows: GAGVSQSPRYKVAKRGQDVALRCDPISGHVSLFWYQQALGQGPEFLTYFQNEAQLDKSGLPSDRFFAERPEGSVSTLKIQRTQQEDSAVYLCASSIDRGRNSPLHFGNGTRLTVT.

The chain joins TRBV2 to TRBJ1-1, with unresolved D. Germline V gene lookup returns CDR1 SNHLY and CDR2 FYNNEI. Trimming took 9 bases from V and 1 from J, leaving 12 bases between them. The CDR3 totals 13 residues. The CDR3 sequence is CARSPPGNTEAFF. DNA of the CDR3: TGTGCCAGGAGTCCCCCCGGGAACACTGAAGCTTTCTTT.

The V gene is TRBV7-2, the J gene TRBJ1-1; no definite D call. The germline V gene has CDR1 SGHTA and CDR2 FQGNSA. This CDR3 has 14 residues. V lost 7 bases to trimming and J lost 0 bases, with 12 bases between them. The CDR3: CASTSQQMNTEAFF. CDR3 sequence (DNA): TGTGCCAGCACCTCCCAACAGATGAACACTGAAGCTTTCTTT.

The count of this clone is one. Here the CDR3 reads CASSLGLPYTF. CDR3 sequence (DNA): TGTGCCAGCAGTTTAGGACTCCCCTACACCTTC. The chain is built from TRBV12-3 or TRBV12-4 and TRBJ1-2; D uncertain. The CDR3 is 11 amino acids. V was trimmed by 1 base and J by 10 bases, leaving 7 bases between them.

The chain has TRBV24-1 and TRBJ1-2; no clear D gene. Germline loops: CDR1 KGHDR, CDR2 SFDVKD. Trimming took off 6 bases at V and 3 bases at J, with 10 bases between the two ends. The CDR3 has 13 amino acids. This chain's CDR3 is CATSHNQDYGYTF. DNA for the CDR3: TGTGCCACCAGTCATAATCAGGACTATGGCTACACCTTC.

This clone was counted once. The chain uses TRBV19 and TRBJ2-1; D is possibly TRBD2 (6 bases). This CDR3 is built from 13 residues. CDR1 is LNHDA, CDR2 SQIVND, per germline (reference sequence). Trimming pared 2 bases from V and 12 bases from J, leaving 14 bases between. CDR3 in amino acids: CASSIRRDGGQFF. The CDR3 region has the DNA TGTGCCAGTAGTATACGAAGGGACGGGGGGCAGTTCTTC.

This clone was recorded a few times. The chain has TRBV7-8 and TRBJ2-7; D gene ambiguous. This CDR3 spans 11 amino acids. CDR1 and CDR2 (germline): SGHVS, FQNEAQ. V lost 6 bases and J 2 bases, leaving 5 bases between the germline ends. The CDR3 loop is CASSTAYEQYF. CDR3 coding DNA: TGTGCCAGCAGTACAGCCTACGAGCAGTACTTC. Full variable domain (rest looked up from reference TRBV7-8 and TRBJ2-7): GAGVSQSPRYKVAKRGQDVALRCDPISGHVSLFWYQQALGQGPEFLTYFQNEAQLDKSGLPSDRFFAERPEGSVSTLKIQRTQQEDSAVYLCASSTAYEQYFGPGTRLTVT.

The V call is TRBV19, the J call TRBJ1-1, with a tentative D call TRBD1 (6 bases). The CDR3 contains 11 residues. Germline V lookup: CDR1 LNHDA, CDR2 SQIVND (reference sequence). Trimming stripped 10 bases from V and 4 bases from J, with 10 bases between. This CDR3 is CAIQGATEAFF. The DNA for the CDR3 is TGTGCCATACAGGGAGCCACTGAAGCTTTCTTT.

This rearrangement joins TRBV20-1 to TRBJ1-1, with no clear D. Germline CDR1 is DFQATT and CDR2 is SNEGSKA (reference sequence). This CDR3 is built from 11 residues. With 3 bases removed from V and 3 bases from J, the gap between germline ends came to 5 bases. As DNA, the CDR3 is TGCAGTGCTAGCGTTTACACTGAAGCTTTCTTT. Amino acids: CSASVYTEAFF.

About this clone: Within the sample, other DNA sequences also encode this same CDR3. The chain uses TRBV6-5 and TRBJ1-4; the D gene is possibly TRBD1 (5 bases). The CDR3 sequence is 13 residues long. The ends were cut back, 7 bases at V and 4 bases at J, with 10 bases in the middle. Germline V gene lookup returns CDR1 MNHEY and CDR2 SVGAGI. CDR3 region: CASIPGGNEKLFF. The DNA for the CDR3 is TGTGCCAGCATCCCGGGGGGTAATGAAAAACTGTTTTTT.

The J gene is TRBJ1-6, the V gene TRBV5-4; TRBD1 is a possible D gene (6 bases). The germline CDR1 and CDR2 sequences are SGHNT and YYREEE (reference sequence). Deletions cut 2 bases from V and 7 bases from J, with 7 bases between. The CDR3 is 13 residues long. CDR3 DNA sequence: TGTGCCAGCAGCTTCGACAGGAATTCACCCCTCCACTTT. Translation gives CASSFDRNSPLHF.

The gene calls are TRBV19 and TRBJ1-2, with 7 bases identical to TRBD1. The germline V gene encodes CDR1 LNHDA and CDR2 SQIVND (reference sequence). This CDR3 is built from 18 residues. V was clipped by 2 bases and J by 0 bases; unmatched bases: 12. In DNA, the CDR3 is TGTGCCAGTAGTATATCGCTCGGACAGGCGACCCCTAACTATGGCTACACCTTC. Protein product: CASSISLGQATPNYGYTF.

This chain connects TRBV6-1 to TRBJ2-1; 9 bases align to TRBD2. The CDR3 sequence is 13 residues long. Trimming cost V 3 bases and J 6 bases; bases outside gene matches: 0. Germline V gives CDR1 MNHNS, CDR2 SASEGT. The CDR3 nucleotides read TGTGCCAGCAGTGAGACTAGCGGCAATGAGCAGTTCTTC. As protein: CASSETSGNEQFF.

V and J are TRBV10-2 and TRBJ1-6; no clear D gene. The CDR3 extends over 14 amino acids. V was clipped by 7 bases and J by 5 bases, with 12 bases between them. Germline lookup yields CDR1 WSHSY and CDR2 SAAADI. The CDR3 spells CASNRRADNSPLHF. CDR3 nucleotides: TGCGCCAGCAACAGACGTGCTGATAATTCACCCCTCCACTTT.

This chain joins TRBV7-6 and TRBJ2-7; 7 nucleotides match TRBD1. J was trimmed by 0 bases and V by 5 bases; bases with no gene match: 7. The CDR3 runs 15 residues. The germline V gene encodes CDR1 SGHVS and CDR2 FNYEAQ. The CDR3 DNA follows: TGTGCCAGCAGCCCCGGACAGGCGAGCTCCTACGAGCAGTACTTC. This gives the protein CASSPGQASSYEQYF.

This chain connects TRBV6-6 to TRBJ1-4; 9 bases line up with TRBD1. The CDR3 runs 16 residues. Trimming cost V 5 bases and J 6 bases; bases outside gene matches: 10. CDR1 and CDR2 (germline): MNHNY, SVGAGI (reference sequence). CDR3 DNA sequence: TGTGCCAGCAGTAGCCGAACCACAGGGGGCTATGAAAAACTGTTTTTT. Its translation is CASSSRTTGGYEKLFF.

The chain is built from TRBV7-9 and TRBJ1-2; a weak D match, TRBD1 (6 bases). Germline values: CDR1 SEHNR, CDR2 FQNEAQ (reference sequence). With 1 base removed from V and 4 bases from J, the gap between germline ends came to 7 bases. This CDR3 is built from 13 residues. As DNA, the CDR3 is TGTGCCAGCAGCTTAGAGGACAGCTATGGCTACACCTTC. Its protein product is CASSLEDSYGYTF.

This chain links TRBV5-1 with TRBJ2-1, with 11 bases that match TRBD2. CDR3 length: 15 residues. V gave up 5 bases and J gave up 8 bases; unmatched junction bases: 9. CDR1 and CDR2 from the germline V gene are SGHRS and YFSETQ. CDR3 in amino acids: CASRYIAGGPDEQFF. The DNA of the CDR3 is TGCGCCAGCAGATATATAGCGGGGGGGCCGGATGAGCAGTTCTTC.

V usage is TRBV30 and J usage is TRBJ1-3, with 7 bases aligning to TRBD1. CDR3 length: 16 residues. Looked up from germline, CDR1 is GTSNPN and CDR2 is SVGIG (reference sequence). With V trimmed by 1 base and J by 0 bases, 6 bases remained unmatched. The CDR3: CAWSGQGYLSGNTIYF. The CDR3 coding sequence is TGTGCCTGGAGTGGACAGGGCTACCTCTCTGGAAACACCATATATTTT.

The V gene is TRBV6-5, the J gene TRBJ1-2; no definite D call. Trimming pared 9 bases from V and 4 bases from J, leaving 15 bases between. The CDR3 is made up of 13 amino acids. Germline CDR1 is MNHEY and CDR2 is SVGAGI. This CDR3 is CASLDWRGYGYTF. The CDR3 coding sequence is TGTGCCAGTTTGGACTGGCGGGGCTATGGCTACACCTTC.